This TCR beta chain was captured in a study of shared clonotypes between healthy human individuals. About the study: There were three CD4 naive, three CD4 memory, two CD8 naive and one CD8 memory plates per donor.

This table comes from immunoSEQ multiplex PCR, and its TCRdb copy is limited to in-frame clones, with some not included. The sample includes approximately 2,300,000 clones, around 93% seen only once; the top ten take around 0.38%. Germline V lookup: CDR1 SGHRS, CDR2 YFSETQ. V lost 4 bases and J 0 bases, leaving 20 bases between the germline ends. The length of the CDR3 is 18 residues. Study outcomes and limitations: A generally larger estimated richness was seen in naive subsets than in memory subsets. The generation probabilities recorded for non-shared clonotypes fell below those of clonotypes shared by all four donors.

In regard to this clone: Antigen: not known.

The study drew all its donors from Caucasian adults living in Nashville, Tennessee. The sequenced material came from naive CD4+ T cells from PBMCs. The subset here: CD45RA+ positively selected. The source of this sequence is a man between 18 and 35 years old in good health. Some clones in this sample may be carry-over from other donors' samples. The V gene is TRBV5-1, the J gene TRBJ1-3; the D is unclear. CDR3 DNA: TGCGCCAGCAGCCTTCGGATACAGAGTCGACTCTCTGGAAACACCATATATTTT. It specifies CASSLRIQSRLSGNTIYF.